The rows below give T cell receptor beta chains drawn from one sample of a study of blood T cell repertoires in COVID-19. Clones were read by immunoSEQ multiplex PCR, and TCRdb kept only the in-frame ones, dropping some. This table has 200,000 to 300,000 clones, about nine tenths appearing once. Specimen: PBMCs or T cells enriched from blood (not recorded which). All receptors derive from a man aged 50 to 60 who had been exposed to COVID-19. Each CDR3 is given with its conserved first and last residue. Each record gives: clone size, J gene, V gene, D gene, CDR3 protein, CDR3 DNA. The D gene is left open where the match is weak. Not all rows give a size; the values are once, few, many and, for expanded clones, a class.

>-|TRBJ2-7|TRBV4-2|-
CASSPGTSSYEQYF
TGTGCCAGCAGCCCTGGGACTTCCTCCTACGAGCAGTACTTC
>-|TRBJ1-5|TRBV18|TRBD1
CASSPDRSNQPQHF
TGTGCCAGCTCACCGGACAGGTCCAATCAGCCCCAGCATTTT
>-|TRBJ2-5|TRBV18|-
CASSAKQETQYF
TGTGCCAGCTCGGCCAAACAAGAGACCCAGTACTTC
>once|TRBJ1-2|TRBV7-9|-
CASSTTYYGYTF
TGTGCCAGCAGCACAACGTACTATGGCTACACCTTC
>once|TRBJ1-6|TRBV9|TRBD1
CASSLGQGRSYNSPLHF
TGTGCCAGCAGCTTAGGACAGGGGCGATCCTATAATTCACCCCTCCACTTT
>-|TRBJ1-3|TRBV7-8|-
CASSLNQGVSSGNTIYF
TGTGCCAGCAGCTTAAATCAGGGTGTTAGCTCTGGAAACACCATATATTTT
>-|TRBJ2-3|TRBV9|-
CASSVLASRATDTQYF
TGTGCCAGCAGCGTATTGGCGTCGCGGGCCACAGATACGCAGTATTTT
>-|TRBJ1-2|TRBV10-3|TRBD1
CAISGQGANYGYTF
TGTGCCATCAGCGGACAGGGAGCTAACTATGGCTACACCTTC
>-|TRBJ1-1|TRBV12-3/TRBV12-4|TRBD1
CASRGQMNTEAFF
TGTGCCAGCAGGGGACAGATGAACACTGAAGCTTTCTTT
>once|TRBJ1-2|TRBV2|TRBD1
CASSVGQAYYGYTF
TGTGCCAGCAGTGTGGGACAGGCATACTATGGCTACACCTTC
>-|TRBJ1-1|TRBV9|-
CASSVAVGALGTEAFF
TGTGCCAGCAGCGTAGCTGTTGGGGCGCTGGGCACTGAAGCTTTCTTT
>-|TRBJ2-3|TRBV12-3/TRBV12-4|-
CASSSYDTDTQYF
TGTGCCAGCAGTTCCTACGACACAGATACGCAGTATTTT
>-|TRBJ2-7|TRBV19|-
CASRSSDSSYEQYF
TGTGCCAGTAGGTCGAGCGATAGCTCCTACGAGCAGTACTTC
>once|TRBJ1-5|TRBV28|TRBD1
CASTVSRTGKSRGNQPQHF
TGTGCCAGCACCGTCTCCCGGACAGGGAAGAGCAGAGGCAATCAGCCCCAGCATTTT
>-|TRBJ1-2|TRBV7-9|TRBD1
CASSPGTVTAYTF
TGTGCCAGCAGCCCCGGGACAGTGACGGCCTACACCTTC
>-|TRBJ2-2|TRBV5-1|TRBD1
CATTGGAAGELFF
TGCGCCACCACAGGGGGCGCAGCCGGGGAGCTGTTTTTT
>-|TRBJ1-6|TRBV5-1|-
CASSLGDLERSSPLHF
TGCGCCAGCAGCTTGGGTGATCTGGAGCGGTCATCACCCCTCCACTTT
>-|TRBJ2-4|TRBV19|TRBD2
CASSIVTSGNIQYF
TGTGCCAGTAGTATAGTCACTAGCGGAAACATTCAGTACTTC
>once|TRBJ2-1|TRBV28|TRBD2
CASSSWTSGAYNEQFF
TGTGCCAGCAGTTCCTGGACTAGCGGGGCTTACAATGAGCAGTTCTTC
>-|TRBJ2-7|TRBV28|TRBD1
CASSLWDRAEQYF
TGTGCCAGCAGTCTTTGGGACAGGGCCGAGCAGTACTTC
>-|TRBJ1-5|TRBV30|TRBD1
CAWSPLDRGNQPQHF
TGTGCCTGGAGCCCTCTTGACAGGGGCAATCAGCCCCAGCATTTT
>-|TRBJ1-1|TRBV3-1/TRBV3-2|-
CASTQTGTEAFF
TGTGCCAGCACCCAGACGGGCACTGAAGCTTTCTTT
>-|TRBJ2-7|TRBV7-9|TRBD1
CASSLLVTGASYEQYF
TGTGCCAGCAGCTTATTGGTAACAGGGGCTTCCTACGAGCAGTACTTC
>once|TRBJ2-7|TRBV6-2/TRBV6-3|-
CASSYSNVVGEQYF
TGTGCCAGCAGTTACTCGAACGTGGTCGGCGAGCAGTACTTC
>-|TRBJ2-1|TRBV2|-
CASTTGSYNEQFF
TGTGCCAGCACTACTGGCTCCTACAATGAGCAGTTCTTC
>-|TRBJ1-5|TRBV6-5|-
CASSMAPGGPAPQHF
TGTGCCAGCAGCATGGCCCCGGGAGGCCCGGCGCCCCAGCATTTT
>once|TRBJ1-4|TRBV6-6|-
CASSYGGLGEKLFF
TGTGCCAGCAGTTACGGGGGGTTGGGTGAAAAACTGTTTTTT
>-|TRBJ2-3|TRBV5-4|-
CASSSGRRPTDTQYF
TGTGCCAGCAGCTCAGGCCGCCGTCCCACAGATACGCAGTATTTT
>-|TRBJ2-7|TRBV5-4|-
CASSPHRAGASREQYF
TGTGCCAGCAGCCCCCATCGGGCAGGGGCGAGTCGGGAGCAGTACTTC
>-|TRBJ2-5|TRBV20-1|-
CSALGGETQYF
TGCAGTGCCCTAGGGGGAGAGACCCAGTACTTC
>-|TRBJ1-3|TRBV28|-
CASRPGNSGNTIYF
TGTGCCAGCCGTCCCGGGAACTCTGGAAACACCATATATTTT
>-|TRBJ1-4|TRBV30|TRBD1
CAWAGTGFVTNEKLFF
TGTGCCTGGGCCGGGACAGGGTTCGTAACTAATGAAAAACTGTTTTTT
>-|TRBJ2-1|TRBV11-1|-
CASSSYRETDNEQFF
TGTGCCAGCAGCTCCTACAGGGAGACGGACAATGAGCAGTTCTTC
>-|TRBJ1-5|TRBV19|TRBD1
CASSIRDRDSRAQHF
TGTGCCAGTAGTATACGGGACAGAGATTCAAGGGCCCAGCATTTT
>few|TRBJ2-1|TRBV2|TRBD2
CASRPSGGGAHPQFF
TGTGCCAGCCGGCCAAGTGGCGGGGGGGCCCATCCCCAGTTCTTC
>-|TRBJ2-7|TRBV9|-
CASSVAIMGGRDEQYF
TGTGCCAGCAGCGTAGCTATAATGGGGGGGCGCGACGAGCAGTACTTC
>-|TRBJ1-2|TRBV7-8|-
CASSLNSFYGYTF
TGTGCCAGCAGCTTAAACAGCTTCTATGGCTACACCTTC
>-|TRBJ1-2|TRBV5-1|-
CASSRGAQSYGYTF
TGCGCCAGCAGCCGCGGGGCCCAGAGCTATGGCTACACCTTC
>-|TRBJ2-3|TRBV7-8|-
CASSPNRVATDTQYF
TGTGCCAGCAGCCCCAACCGAGTAGCCACAGATACGCAGTATTTT
>-|TRBJ1-2|TRBV28|TRBD1
CASSARGTGTYGYTF
TGTGCCAGCAGTGCCCGAGGGACAGGGACTTATGGCTACACCTTC
>-|TRBJ2-7|TRBV6-5|TRBD2
CASSYSGLAGAYEQYF
TGTGCCAGCAGTTACTCGGGACTAGCGGGGGCCTACGAGCAGTACTTC
>-|TRBJ2-2|TRBV19|-
CASSPDRSWTGELFF
TGTGCCAGTAGCCCCGATCGGAGTTGGACCGGGGAGCTGTTTTTT
>-|TRBJ1-4|TRBV4-2|-
CASSQAGARVTNEKLFF
TGTGCCAGCAGCCAGGCAGGGGCTCGGGTAACTAATGAAAAACTGTTTTTT
>-|TRBJ1-1|TRBV18|-
CASSLQGNTEAFF
TGTGCCAGCTCACTACAGGGGAACACTGAAGCTTTCTTT
>-|TRBJ2-5|TRBV19|TRBD2
CASSIGFHGGGGETQYF
TGTGCCAGTAGTATAGGCTTCCATGGCGGGGGTGGGGAGACCCAGTACTTC
>-|TRBJ1-4|TRBV5-1|-
CASSLAGSTNEKLFF
TGCGCCAGCAGCTTGGCAGGGTCAACTAATGAAAAACTGTTTTTT
>-|TRBJ1-1|TRBV7-9|-
CASSFLEGTEAFF
TGTGCCAGCAGCTTCCTCGAGGGCACTGAAGCTTTCTTT
>-|TRBJ1-2|TRBV6-5|-
CASARGGSNYGYTF
TGTGCCAGCGCTAGGGGGGGATCTAACTATGGCTACACCTTC
>-|TRBJ2-3|TRBV18|-
CASSPLTRDDTQYF
TGTGCCAGCTCACCACTAACTAGAGACGATACGCAGTATTTT
>-|TRBJ1-6|TRBV2|TRBD1
CASTEDRAFGSLHF
TGTGCCAGCACCGAGGACAGGGCTTTTGGGTCCCTCCACTTT
>-|TRBJ1-5|TRBV5-6|TRBD1
CASSSSLLGGYSNQPQHF
TGTGCCAGCAGCTCCTCTTTGTTAGGGGGCTATAGCAATCAGCCCCAGCATTTT
>-|TRBJ1-3|TRBV5-1|TRBD1
CASSWFLGQGGNTIYF
TGCGCCAGCAGCTGGTTTCTTGGACAGGGGGGAAACACCATATATTTT